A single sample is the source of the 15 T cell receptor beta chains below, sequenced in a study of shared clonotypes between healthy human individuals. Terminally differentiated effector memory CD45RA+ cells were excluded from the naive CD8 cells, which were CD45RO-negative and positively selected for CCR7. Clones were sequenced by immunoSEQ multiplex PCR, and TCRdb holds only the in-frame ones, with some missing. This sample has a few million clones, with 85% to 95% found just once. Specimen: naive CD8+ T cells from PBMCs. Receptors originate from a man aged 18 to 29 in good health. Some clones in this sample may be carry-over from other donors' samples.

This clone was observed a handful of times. The CDR3 spells CASSNSRGANTGELFF. As DNA, the CDR3 is TGTGCCAGCAGCAACTCCAGGGGGGCGAACACCGGGGAGCTGTTTTTT. This chain joins TRBV7-9 and TRBJ2-2; D perhaps matches TRBD1 (7 bases). Per the germline V gene, CDR1 is SEHNR and CDR2 is FQNEAQ (reference sequence). V was shortened by 5 bases and J by 0 bases, with 13 bases between the two germline ends. The length of the CDR3 is 16 residues.

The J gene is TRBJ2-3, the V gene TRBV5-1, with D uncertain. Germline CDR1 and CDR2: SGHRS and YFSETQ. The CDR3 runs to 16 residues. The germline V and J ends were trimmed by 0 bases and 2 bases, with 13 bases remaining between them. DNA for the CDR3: TGCGCCAGCAGCTTGGCCGAATTAGGAGACACAGATACGCAGTATTTT. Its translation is CASSLAELGDTDTQYF.

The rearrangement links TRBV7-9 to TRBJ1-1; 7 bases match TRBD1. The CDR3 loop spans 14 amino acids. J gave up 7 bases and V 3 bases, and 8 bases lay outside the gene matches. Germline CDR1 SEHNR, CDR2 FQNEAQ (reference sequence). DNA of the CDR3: TGTGCCAGCAGCTTCCCAGGGGGTCTCCTTGAAGCTTTCTTT. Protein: CASSFPGGLLEAFF.

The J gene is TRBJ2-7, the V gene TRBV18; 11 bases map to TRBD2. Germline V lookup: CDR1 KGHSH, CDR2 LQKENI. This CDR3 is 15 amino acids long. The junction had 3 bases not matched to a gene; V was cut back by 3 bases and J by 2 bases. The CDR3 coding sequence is TGTGCCAGCTCACCGGGACTAGCGGCCGCCTACGAGCAGTACTTC. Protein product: CASSPGLAAAYEQYF.

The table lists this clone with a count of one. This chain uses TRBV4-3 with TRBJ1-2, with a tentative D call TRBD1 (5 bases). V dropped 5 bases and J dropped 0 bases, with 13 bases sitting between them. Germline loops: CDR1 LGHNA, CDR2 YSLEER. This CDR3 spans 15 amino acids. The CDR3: CASSGGYPANYGYTF. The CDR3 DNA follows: TGCGCCAGCAGCGGGGGGTATCCGGCTAACTATGGCTACACCTTC.

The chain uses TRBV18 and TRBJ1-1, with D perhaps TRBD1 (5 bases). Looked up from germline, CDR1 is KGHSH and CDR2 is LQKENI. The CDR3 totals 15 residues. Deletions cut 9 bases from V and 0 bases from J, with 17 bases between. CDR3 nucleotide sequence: TGTGCCAGTACTCCCAGCAGGGATATGAACACTGAAGCTTTCTTT. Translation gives CASTPSRDMNTEAFF. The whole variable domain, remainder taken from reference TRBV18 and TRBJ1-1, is NAGVMQNPRHLVRRRGQEARLRCSPMKGHSHVYWYRQLPEEGLKFMVYLQKENIIDESGMPKERFSAEFPKEGPSILRIQQVVRGDSAAYFCASTPSRDMNTEAFFGQGTRLTVV.

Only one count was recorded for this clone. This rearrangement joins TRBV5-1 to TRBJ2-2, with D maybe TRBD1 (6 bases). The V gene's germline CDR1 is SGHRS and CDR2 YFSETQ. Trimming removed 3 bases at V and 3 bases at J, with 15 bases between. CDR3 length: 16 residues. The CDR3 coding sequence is TGCGCCAGCAGCTCTAACAGGGATGCGGACACCGGGGAGCTGTTTTTT. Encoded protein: CASSSNRDADTGELFF.

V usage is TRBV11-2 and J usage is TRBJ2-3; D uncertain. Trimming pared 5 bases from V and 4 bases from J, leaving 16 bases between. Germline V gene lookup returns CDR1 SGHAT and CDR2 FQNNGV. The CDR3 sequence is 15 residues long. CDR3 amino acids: CASSPAAPVSDTQYF. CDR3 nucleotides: TGTGCCAGCAGCCCGGCGGCCCCTGTATCAGATACGCAGTATTTT.

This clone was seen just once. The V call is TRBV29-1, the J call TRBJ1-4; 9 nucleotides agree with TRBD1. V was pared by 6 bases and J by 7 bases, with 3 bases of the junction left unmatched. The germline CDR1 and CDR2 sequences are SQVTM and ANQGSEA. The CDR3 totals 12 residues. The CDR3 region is CSVRQGGEKLFF. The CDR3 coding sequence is TGCAGCGTCAGACAGGGGGGTGAAAAACTGTTTTTT.

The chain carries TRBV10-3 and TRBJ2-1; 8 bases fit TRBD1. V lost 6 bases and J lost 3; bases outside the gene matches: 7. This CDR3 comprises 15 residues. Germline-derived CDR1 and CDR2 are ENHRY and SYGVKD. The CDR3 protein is CAISDRGSYYNEQFF. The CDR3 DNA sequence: TGTGCCATCAGCGACAGGGGATCCTACTACAATGAGCAGTTCTTC.

The CDR3 here is CASSELPRGQANTEAFF. CDR3 DNA sequence: TGCGCCAGCAGTGAATTACCCCGAGGGCAAGCGAACACTGAAGCTTTCTTT. The rearrangement links TRBV10-1 to TRBJ1-1; no reliable D call. The CDR3 runs 17 residues. Deletions cut 3 bases from V and 1 base from J, with 18 bases between. The germline V gene encodes CDR1 WNHNN and CDR2 SYGVQD (reference sequence).

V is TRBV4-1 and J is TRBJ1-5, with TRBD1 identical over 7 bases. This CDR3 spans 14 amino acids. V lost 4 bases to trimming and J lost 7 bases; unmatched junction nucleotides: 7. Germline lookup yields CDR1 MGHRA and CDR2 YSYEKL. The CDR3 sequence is CASSPSTGIQPQHF. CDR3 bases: TGCGCCAGCAGCCCTTCGACAGGGATCCAGCCCCAGCATTTT.

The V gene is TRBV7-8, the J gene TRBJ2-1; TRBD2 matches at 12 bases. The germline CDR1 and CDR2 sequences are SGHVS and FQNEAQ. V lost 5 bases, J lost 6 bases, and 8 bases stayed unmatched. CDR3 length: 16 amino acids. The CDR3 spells CASSDGLAGGRNEQFF. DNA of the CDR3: TGTGCCAGCAGCGACGGGCTAGCGGGAGGGCGCAATGAGCAGTTCTTC.

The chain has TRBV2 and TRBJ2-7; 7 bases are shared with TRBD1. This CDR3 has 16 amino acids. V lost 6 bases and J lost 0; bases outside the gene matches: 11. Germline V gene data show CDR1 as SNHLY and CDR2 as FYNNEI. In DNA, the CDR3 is TGTGCCAGCAGCTCTATACCGGGACAGAGCTCCTACGAGCAGTACTTC. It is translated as CASSSIPGQSSYEQYF.

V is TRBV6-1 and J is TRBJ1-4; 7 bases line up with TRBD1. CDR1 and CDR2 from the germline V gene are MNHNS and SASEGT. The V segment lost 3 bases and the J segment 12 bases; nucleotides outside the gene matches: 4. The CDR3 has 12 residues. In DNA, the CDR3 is TGTGCCAGCAGTGAGGCAGGGACAGAACTGTTTTTT. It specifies CASSEAGTELFF.